One and the same sample provided the 30 T cell receptor beta chains below, sequenced in a study of vaccination effects on CD4 cells after COVID-19 (dated by TCRdb to between 2020 and 2023). In the ViraFEST assay, PBMC were stimulated with viral peptide pools, and TCR sequencing was then used to find antigen-specific CD4+ T cell clonotypes based on their expansion. After about 9 days of culture, CD4+ T cells were isolated with the EasySep CD4+ T cell isolation kit. Participants received two doses of either the BNT162b2 or the mRNA-1273 mRNA SARS-CoV-2 vaccine. For these TCRs, the target antigens are not known. Libraries were constructed by the immunoSEQ multiplex PCR assay. TCRdb took this table from immuneACCESS and kept in-frame rearrangements with V and J called. Such tables lack part of the clones; where checked against another copy, unresolved V genes explain under half of the gap, and the rest is unexplained. Across this sample there are tens of thousands of clones, with roughly 80% seen only once. In total, the top ten clones hold 7.8% of the sample.

The sequences come from CD4+ T cells from PBMCs cultured with SARS-CoV-2 spike peptides, collected after COVID-19 vaccination. The sample's cell subset or site, from its label and the paper: SARS-CoV-2 spike overlapping peptide pool stimulation. The receptors stem from a human donor who received a COVID-19 vaccine.

This clone has a single count. This rearrangement joins TRBV4-1 to TRBJ2-2; D ambiguous. Germline-derived CDR1 and CDR2 are MGHRA and YSYEKL. Trimming pared 4 bases from V and 6 bases from J, leaving 6 bases between. This CDR3 spans 12 amino acids. For the CDR3, the DNA is TGCGCCAGCAGCCTGCTGGCCGGGGAGCTGTTTTTT. Amino acids: CASSLLAGELFF.

The chain uses TRBV4-2 and TRBJ2-3; 10 nucleotides align to TRBD2. Germline assignment: CDR1 LGHNA and CDR2 YNFKEQ. Trimming at V came to 0 bases and at J to 6 bases, leaving 15 bases not matched to a gene. This CDR3 has 19 amino acids. CDR3 coding DNA: TGTGCCAGCAGCCAAGAGCTTTTCGGTACTAGCGGGATGCGGGATACGCAGTATTTT. It specifies CASSQELFGTSGMRDTQYF.

There are a few counts of this clone. This chain links TRBV5-1 with TRBJ1-3; TRBD1 matches at 8 bases. Germline V gives CDR1 SGHRS, CDR2 YFSETQ. The CDR3 length is 13 residues. V gave up 3 bases and J gave up 8 bases; unmatched junction bases: 4. The CDR3: CASSSGQGDTIYF. The CDR3 region has the DNA TGCGCCAGCAGCTCCGGACAGGGTGACACCATATATTTT.

The sample holds one count of this clone. The V gene is TRBV19, the J gene TRBJ1-4; D might be TRBD1 (5 bases). The CDR3 contains 14 residues. Deletions cut 7 bases from V and 8 bases from J, with 17 bases between. CDR1 is LNHDA, CDR2 SQIVND, per germline (reference sequence). CDR3 sequence reads: CASTDGGLSEKLFF. In nucleotides, the CDR3 is TGTGCCAGTACCGACGGGGGGTTATCCGAAAAACTGTTTTTT. Variable domain in full (rest from reference TRBV19 and TRBJ1-4): DGGITQSPKYLFRKEGQNVTLSCEQNLNHDAMYWYRQDPGQGLRLIYYSQIVNDFQKGDIAEGYSVSREKKESFPLTVTSAQKNPTAFYLCASTDGGLSEKLFFGSGTQLSVL.

This clone has just one count. The chain is built from TRBV5-1 and TRBJ1-4; no clear D gene. Germline CDR1 reads SGHRS; CDR2 reads YFSETQ. V lost 0 bases and J 3 bases, leaving 9 bases between the germline ends. This CDR3 is built from 15 residues. This chain's CDR3 is CASSLAEVANEKLFF. The CDR3 coding sequence is TGCGCCAGCAGCTTGGCTGAAGTCGCTAATGAAAAACTGTTTTTT.

The V and J genes are TRBV6-4 and TRBJ2-1; no reliable D call. From germline, CDR1 is MRHNA and CDR2 SNTAGT. The V gene lost 10 bases and the J gene lost 0 bases, with 13 bases spanning the gap. The CDR3 spans 14 residues. The CDR3 region is CATLVKRSYNEQFF. CDR3 nucleotide sequence: TGTGCCACCCTGGTAAAACGCTCCTACAATGAGCAGTTCTTC.

The chain carries TRBV19 and TRBJ2-4, with 7 bases aligning to TRBD2. Germline trimming cut 5 bases from V and 3 bases from J; bases unmatched to any gene: 7. CDR3 size: 15 residues. Germline CDR1 and CDR2: LNHDA and SQIVND (reference sequence). In DNA form, the CDR3 reads TGTGCCAGTAGTGGGCTAGCGGATAACAAAAACATTCAGTACTTC. It translates to CASSGLADNKNIQYF.

The genes are TRBV7-8 and TRBJ2-2; the D is unclear. The CDR3 loop spans 13 amino acids. Trimming took 5 bases from V and 2 from J, leaving 6 bases between them. Per the germline V gene, CDR1 is SGHVS and CDR2 is FQNEAQ. In DNA, the CDR3 is TGTGCCAGCAGCGCAATTAACACCGGGGAGCTGTTTTTT. Its protein is CASSAINTGELFF.

V usage is TRBV14 and J usage is TRBJ2-7, with D possibly matching TRBD2 (6 bases). Trimming took off 3 bases at V and 6 bases at J, with 15 bases between the two ends. There are 14 residues in the CDR3. Germline loops: CDR1 SGHDN, CDR2 FVKESK. The CDR3 protein is CASSHTPGGVEQYF. In DNA form, the CDR3 reads TGTGCCAGCAGCCATACCCCTGGCGGGGTCGAGCAGTACTTC.

The chain combines TRBV6-5 with TRBJ1-1; TRBD1 might be the D (6 bases). CDR1 MNHEY and CDR2 SVGAGI come from the germline V gene. V was cut by 2 bases and J by 6 bases, with 13 bases left in between. CDR3 length: 14 amino acids. Written as DNA, the CDR3 is TGTGCCAGCAGTTACGGCCAGGGGCTGGCTGAAGCTTTCTTT. Residues: CASSYGQGLAEAFF.

This rearrangement joins TRBV30 to TRBJ2-3; TRBD2 is a possible D gene (6 bases). This CDR3 is built from 14 residues. Germline V gene sequence: CDR1 GTSNPN, CDR2 SVGIG (reference sequence). V lost 5 bases and J lost 1, with 13 bases in between. CDR3 protein: CAWGRGSGTDTQYF. In DNA, the CDR3 is TGTGCCTGGGGACGGGGGTCTGGCACAGATACGCAGTATTTT. The full variable domain, completed using reference TRBV30 and TRBJ2-3, is SQTIHQWPATLVQPVGSPLSLECTVEGTSNPNLYWYRQAAGRGLQLLFYSVGIGQISSEVPQNLSASRPQDRQFILSSKKLLLSDSGFYLCAWGRGSGTDTQYFGPGTRLTVL.

CDR3 sequence reads: CASSQYSEQYF. As DNA, the CDR3 is TGTGCCAGCAGCCAGTATTCCGAGCAGTACTTC. The chain links TRBV3-1 (or the pseudogene TRBV3-2) to TRBJ2-7, with no clear D. The V end was cut by 3 bases, the J end by 6 bases, with 6 bases between. Germline values: CDR1 LGHDT, CDR2 YNNKEL (reference sequence). The CDR3 extends over 11 amino acids.

The chain links TRBV2 to TRBJ1-5; 8 nucleotides align to TRBD1. The CDR3 runs to 15 residues. CDR1 is SNHLY, CDR2 FYNNEI, per germline. Trimming took 6 bases from V and 2 from J; bases not matched to a gene: 6. CDR3 nucleotides: TGTGCCAGCAGGGGACAGGTGTTAGGCAATCAGCCCCAGCATTTT. The encoded protein is CASRGQVLGNQPQHF.

The CDR3 DNA reads TGTGCCAGCATCACAGATCACAACTATGGCTACACCTTC. As protein: CASITDHNYGYTF. The chain uses TRBV6-5 and TRBJ1-2; D unresolved. V lost 7 bases and J 2 bases, leaving 11 bases between the germline ends. The CDR3 has 13 residues. Germline values: CDR1 MNHEY, CDR2 SVGAGI.

The gene calls are TRBV3-1 (or the pseudogene TRBV3-2) and TRBJ2-2; tentative D call: TRBD2 (6 bases). Trimming stripped 3 bases from V and 8 bases from J, with 13 bases between. The germline gives CDR1 LGHDT, CDR2 YNNKEL (reference sequence). The CDR3 totals 14 residues. CDR3 protein: CASSHLAGTGELFF. As DNA, the CDR3 is TGTGCCAGCAGCCACCTCGCCGGGACTGGGGAGCTGTTTTTT.

This chain connects TRBV18 to TRBJ1-2, with a possible D match to TRBD1 (5 bases). The CDR3 has 15 residues. The V gene's germline CDR1 is KGHSH and CDR2 LQKENI. Trimming removed 0 bases from V and 3 bases from J, with 11 bases in between. In DNA form, the CDR3 reads TGTGCCAGCTCACCACCGGTGAGCAGGGACTATGGCTACACCTTC. It encodes CASSPPVSRDYGYTF.

The chain couples TRBV3-1 (or the pseudogene TRBV3-2) to TRBJ2-1, with D possibly matching TRBD2 (5 bases). This CDR3 spans 16 amino acids. Deletions cut 4 bases from V and 6 bases from J, with 19 bases between. Germline V lookup: CDR1 LGHDT, CDR2 YNNKEL (reference sequence). The chain's CDR3 is CASSRSDSALANEQFF. The CDR3 DNA is TGTGCCAGCAGCCGATCGGACTCCGCTTTGGCCAATGAGCAGTTCTTC.

The gene calls are TRBV6-5 and TRBJ1-2, with 7 bases fitting TRBD1. V dropped 6 bases and J dropped 4; count of bases not matched to a gene: 8. The CDR3 is 14 residues long. CDR1 is MNHEY and CDR2 is SVGAGI in the germline V gene. The CDR3 DNA is TGTGCCAGCAGCACAGGGGCGGGTTCCTATGGCTACACCTTC. Residues: CASSTGAGSYGYTF.

The gene calls are TRBV6-4 and TRBJ2-2; possible D gene TRBD2, 6 bases. This CDR3 comprises 14 residues. Trimming removed 4 bases from V and 4 bases from J, with 10 bases in between. Germline CDR1 is MRHNA and CDR2 is SNTAGT. The CDR3 loop is CASSVEEGTGELFF. CDR3 bases: TGTGCCAGCAGTGTGGAGGAGGGCACCGGGGAGCTGTTTTTT.

The genes are TRBV6-5 and TRBJ1-1, with D possibly TRBD1 on 5 matching bases. The CDR3 runs 15 residues. V lost 6 bases, J lost 5 bases, and 19 bases lay in between. Germline assignment: CDR1 MNHEY and CDR2 SVGAGI. Here the CDR3 DNA reads TGTGCCAGCAGAGCGGGGGGGGAGGTGAGAACTGAAGCTTTCTTT. Translating gives CASRAGGEVRTEAFF.

The V call is TRBV4-1, the J call TRBJ1-4; TRBD1 agrees at 9 bases. Germline V gene lookup returns CDR1 MGHRA and CDR2 YSYEKL. The CDR3 covers 15 residues. V shed 3 bases and J 5 bases; nucleotides not matched to a gene: 4. The CDR3: CASSHPGQGNEKLFF. CDR3 DNA: TGCGCCAGCAGCCATCCGGGACAGGGAAATGAAAAACTGTTTTTT.

This clone was counted once. The chain recombines TRBV27 with TRBJ2-1; 7 bases map to TRBD2. This CDR3 region has 15 residues. Germline assignment: CDR1 MNHEY and CDR2 SMNVEV (reference sequence). V shed 2 bases, J shed 9 bases, and the junction held 10 bases outside the gene matches. CDR3 amino acids: CASSLLSQGGFEQFF. CDR3 DNA sequence: TGTGCCAGCAGTTTACTATCGCAGGGAGGGTTTGAGCAGTTCTTC.

The J gene is TRBJ1-5, the V gene TRBV3-1 (or the pseudogene TRBV3-2); perhaps TRBD1 as D (5 bases). The germline V gene has CDR1 LGHDT and CDR2 YNNKEL (reference sequence). There are 14 residues in the CDR3. Trimming pared 4 bases from V and 1 base from J, leaving 8 bases between. CDR3 protein: CASSLGTSNQPQHF. CDR3 in DNA: TGTGCCAGCAGCCTGGGGACGAGCAATCAGCCCCAGCATTTT.

In this sample, this clone turned up once. The V gene is TRBV19, the J gene TRBJ1-5; D possibly corresponds to TRBD1 (5 bases). The CDR3 covers 15 residues. The V gene lost 3 bases and the J gene lost 0 bases, with 9 bases spanning the gap. Per germline, CDR1 LNHDA and CDR2 SQIVND (reference sequence). The CDR3 DNA follows: TGTGCCAGTAGTATCCCGGGACTTAGCAATCAGCCCCAGCATTTT. The encoded protein is CASSIPGLSNQPQHF.

The V and J genes are TRBV5-1 and TRBJ2-1; 9 bases map to TRBD2. The CDR3 has 14 amino acids. The ends lost 2 bases at V and 9 bases at J; junction bases unmatched: 6. In germline, CDR1 is SGHRS, CDR2 YFSETQ. The chain's CDR3 is CASSFSGSYTEQFF. In DNA, the CDR3 is TGCGCCAGCAGCTTTAGCGGGAGCTATACTGAGCAGTTCTTC.

The CDR3 sequence: CASSLPDLSNYGYTF. CDR3 coding DNA: TGTGCCAGCAGCTTACCTGACCTATCTAACTATGGCTACACCTTC. This chain uses TRBV5-4 with TRBJ1-2; unclear D gene. There are 15 residues in the CDR3. The germline V gene has CDR1 SGHNT and CDR2 YYREEE (reference sequence). The ends were cut back, 2 bases at V and 0 bases at J, with 11 bases in the middle.

This chain uses TRBV30 with TRBJ1-3; D may be TRBD1 (5 bases). CDR3 length equals 13 residues. The V end lost 7 bases, the J end lost 3 bases, and 13 bases lay between the germline ends. Germline-derived CDR1 and CDR2 are GTSNPN and SVGIG (reference sequence). The CDR3 region has the DNA TGTGCCTCAAGCAGGGCGAATGGAAACACCATATATTTT. It yields the protein CASSRANGNTIYF.

The V gene is TRBV6-5, the J gene TRBJ1-5, with TRBD1 matching 9 bases. The CDR3 extends over 14 amino acids. CDR1 is MNHEY and CDR2 is SVGAGI in the germline V gene. Trimming cost V 7 bases and J 7 bases; bases outside gene matches: 8. In DNA form, the CDR3 reads TGTGCCAGCACCGGGACAGGGATAAAGCAGCCCCAGCATTTT. It specifies CASTGTGIKQPQHF.

J is TRBJ2-3 and V is TRBV14; 7 bases agree with TRBD2. The germline V gene has CDR1 SGHDN and CDR2 FVKESK. Trimming cost V 1 base and J 2 bases; bases outside gene matches: 3. This CDR3 spans 15 amino acids. The CDR3 is CASSQVRLATDTQYF. The CDR3 nucleotides read TGTGCCAGCAGCCAAGTCCGACTAGCCACAGATACGCAGTATTTT. Together with reference TRBV14 and TRBJ2-3, the CDR3 gives the full variable domain: EAGVTQFPSHSVIEKGQTVTLRCDPISGHDNLYWYRRVMGKEIKFLLHFVKESKQDESGMPNNRFLAERTGGTYSTLKVQPAELEDSGVYFCASSQVRLATDTQYFGPGTRLTVL.

The chain has TRBV5-6 and TRBJ2-7; D may correspond to TRBD1 or TRBD2 (5 bases each). V lost 4 bases, J lost 4 bases, and 15 bases lay in between. Germline V gives CDR1 SGHDT, CDR2 YYEEEE. This CDR3 comprises 14 residues. The CDR3 region has the DNA TGTGCCAGCAGCCTGGTAGTGAGGGGTTACGAGCAGTACTTC. Translated: CASSLVVRGYEQYF.